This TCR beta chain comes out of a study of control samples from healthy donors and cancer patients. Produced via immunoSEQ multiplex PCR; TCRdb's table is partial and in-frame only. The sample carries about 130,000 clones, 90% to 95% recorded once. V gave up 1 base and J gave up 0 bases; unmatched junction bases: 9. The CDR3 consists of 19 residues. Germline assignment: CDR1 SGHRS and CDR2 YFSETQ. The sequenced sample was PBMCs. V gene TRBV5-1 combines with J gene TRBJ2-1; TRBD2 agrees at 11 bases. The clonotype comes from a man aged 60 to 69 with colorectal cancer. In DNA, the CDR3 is TGCGCCAGCAGCTTGACGCCGCTAGCGGGGGGTCTCTCCTACAATGAGCAGTTCTTC. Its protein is CASSLTPLAGGLSYNEQFF.